This record concerns one T cell receptor beta chain sequence. Its antigen is undetermined. In germline, CDR1 is SGDLS, CDR2 YYNGEE. V gave up 2 bases and J gave up 7 bases, with 12 bases separating them. The CDR3 runs to 13 residues. Unique molecular identifiers tagged the TCR beta cDNA libraries. TCRdb used MiXCR to reprocess the PCR reads, holding one entry per CDR3 protein. The sample lists 350,000 to 450,000 distinct CDR3 sequences; 30% to 45% were seen once. These data belong to a study of post-analysis software for immune sequencing data. Across the whole study: Patients with relapsing-remitting, secondary progressive and progressive-relapsing multiple sclerosis courses were all represented. Study-wide findings and caveats: Controls' normalized Chao1 diversity significantly exceeded that of multiple sclerosis patients. Samples sharing a preparation batch grouped tightly together when assessed by F measure. TRBV5-6, TRBV5-1 and TRBV20-1 belonged to a set of five TRBV segments that were more frequent in patients than controls.

This chain uses TRBV9 with TRBJ1-2; D ambiguous. The clonotype originates from a girl aged 5-17 years with multiple sclerosis. Sequenced sample: blood. CDR3 DNA: TGTGCCAGCAGCGTCCTCTCCTCTTCTGGCTACACCTTC. Its translation: CASSVLSSSGYTF.